Following are 4 T cell receptor beta chains from one sample sequenced in a study of T cells after posttransplantation cyclophosphamide. The method was immunoSEQ multiplex PCR; TCRdb's version includes in-frame clones alone and lacks a portion of them. The data hold some 61,000 clones, with 80% to 95% observed a single time. The specimen was PBMCs. The receptors stem from a young woman in good health and a related stem cell transplant donor.

V usage is TRBV5-4 and J usage is TRBJ2-1, with a tentative D call TRBD1 (6 bases). Trimming took off 3 bases at V and 7 bases at J, with 14 bases between the two ends. CDR1 and CDR2 (germline): SGHNT, YYREEE (reference sequence). The CDR3 is made up of 14 amino acids. The CDR3 is CASSSVQGSNEQFF. For the CDR3, the DNA is TGTGCCAGCAGCTCCGTGCAGGGGTCTAATGAGCAGTTCTTC.

The V and J genes are TRBV7-2 and TRBJ1-5; no firm D call. The CDR3 is made up of 13 amino acids. The germline CDR1 and CDR2 sequences are SGHTA and FQGNSA. V was pared by 5 bases and J by 3 bases, with 8 bases between. The CDR3 DNA is TGTGCCAGCAGCCCGTCCACCAATCAGCCCCAGCATTTT. This encodes CASSPSTNQPQHF.

The V call is TRBV4-1, the J call TRBJ2-2, with D uncertain. The V end lost 0 bases, the J end lost 8 bases, and 16 bases lay between the germline ends. Germline CDR1 MGHRA, CDR2 YSYEKL. This CDR3 comprises 16 residues. CDR3 nucleotides: TGCGCCAGCAGCCAAGATAGCCGGGTCTTAGGAGGGGAGCTGTTTTTT. Residues: CASSQDSRVLGGELFF.

The gene calls are TRBV28 and TRBJ1-2; no reliable D call. V lost 1 base and J 8 bases, leaving 14 bases between the germline ends. Germline CDR1 MDHEN, CDR2 SYDVKM. The CDR3 contains 14 residues. This chain's CDR3 is CASSLSSRARGYTF. CDR3 nucleotide sequence: TGTGCCAGCAGTTTATCCTCTCGGGCTAGGGGCTACACCTTC.